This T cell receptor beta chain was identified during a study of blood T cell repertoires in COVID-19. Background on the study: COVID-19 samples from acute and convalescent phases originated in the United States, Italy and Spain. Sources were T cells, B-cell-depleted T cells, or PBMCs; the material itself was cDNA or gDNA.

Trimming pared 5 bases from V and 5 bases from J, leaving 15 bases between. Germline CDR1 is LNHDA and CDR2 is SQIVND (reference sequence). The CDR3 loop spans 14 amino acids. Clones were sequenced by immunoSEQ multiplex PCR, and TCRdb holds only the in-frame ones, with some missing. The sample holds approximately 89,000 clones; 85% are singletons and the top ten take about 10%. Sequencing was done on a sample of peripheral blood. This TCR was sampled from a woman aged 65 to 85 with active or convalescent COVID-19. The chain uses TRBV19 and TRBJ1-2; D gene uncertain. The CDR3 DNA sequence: TGTGCCAGTAGTGGAGGCCTTTTCAATTATGGCTACACCTTC. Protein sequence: CASSGGLFNYGYTF. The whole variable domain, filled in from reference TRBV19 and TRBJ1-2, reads DGGITQSPKYLFRKEGQNVTLSCEQNLNHDAMYWYRQDPGQGLRLIYYSQIVNDFQKGDIAEGYSVSREKKESFPLTVTSAQKNPTAFYLCASSGGLFNYGYTFGSGTRLTVV.